This T cell receptor (beta chain) was identified in a study of blood T cells in healthy people across ages. With V trimmed by 3 bases and J by 4 bases, 9 bases remained unmatched. Germline V CDR1 and CDR2: MDHEN, SYDVKM. The CDR3 runs 16 residues. A sample-barcoded 5' primer and a J-beta primer mix were used in a second PCR of roughly 7 to 11 cycles. One entry per CDR3 protein results from TCRdb running MiXCR on the 5' RACE reads. In the table there are about 1.8 million distinct CDR3 sequences, about 50% of which are singletons. Study-wide results and limits: Investigators viewed diversity estimates from one million T cells as underestimates, the study reported. Diversity was higher, and naive CD4+ cells more numerous, in long-lived donors than in aged donors. PBMCs left unsorted prevented a conclusive naive versus antigen-experienced comparison.

Comment on this clonotype: Its antigen is still unknown.

Sequencing was done on a sample of blood. This chain joins TRBV28 and TRBJ1-2; TRBD1 aligns across 9 bases. The sequence was obtained from a woman aged 40-49 years in good health. The CDR3 here is CASSFLGQGMSYGYTF. CDR3 DNA: TGTGCCAGCAGTTTTCTCGGACAGGGGATGTCCTATGGCTACACCTTC.